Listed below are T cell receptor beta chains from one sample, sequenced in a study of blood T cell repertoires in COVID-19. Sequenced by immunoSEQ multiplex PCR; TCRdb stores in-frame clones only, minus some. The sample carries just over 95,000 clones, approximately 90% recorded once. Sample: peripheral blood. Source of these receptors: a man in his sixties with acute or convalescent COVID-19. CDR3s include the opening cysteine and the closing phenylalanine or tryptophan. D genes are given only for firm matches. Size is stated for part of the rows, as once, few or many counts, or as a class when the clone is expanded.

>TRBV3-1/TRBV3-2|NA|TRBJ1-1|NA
CASSQRGEAFF
TGTGCCAGCAGCCAACGGGGGGAAGCTTTCTTT
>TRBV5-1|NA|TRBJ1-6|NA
CASSLGGATGTVSPLHF
TGCGCCAGCAGCTTGGGCGGCGCGACCGGGACTGTATCACCCCTCCACTTT
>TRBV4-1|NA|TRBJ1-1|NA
CASSHDDSSSLVNTEAFF
TGCGCCAGCAGCCATGACGACAGCTCGAGCTTAGTGAACACTGAAGCTTTCTTT
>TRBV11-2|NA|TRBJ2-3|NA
CASTHTHSTDTQYF
TGTGCCAGCACCCATACACACAGCACAGATACGCAGTATTTT
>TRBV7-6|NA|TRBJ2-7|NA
CASSLELRRAGSSYEQYF
TGTGCCAGCAGCTTAGAGTTGCGGAGGGCAGGGAGCTCCTACGAGCAGTACTTC
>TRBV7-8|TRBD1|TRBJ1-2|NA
CASSTQPGQYHGYTF
TGTGCCAGCAGCACGCAACCGGGACAGTACCATGGCTACACCTTC
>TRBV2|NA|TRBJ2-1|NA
CASSLPHEDEQFF
TGTGCCAGCAGCCTCCCTCATGAGGATGAGCAGTTCTTC
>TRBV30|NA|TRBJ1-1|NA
CAWSVHLDTEAFF
TGTGCCTGGAGTGTACACCTAGACACTGAAGCTTTCTTT
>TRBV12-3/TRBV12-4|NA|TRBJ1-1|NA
CASSRQVRGEAFF
TGTGCCAGCAGCCGACAGGTTCGCGGCGAAGCTTTCTTT
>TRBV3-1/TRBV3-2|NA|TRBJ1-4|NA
CASSPQGPTNEKLFF
TGTGCCAGCAGTCCTCAGGGGCCAACTAATGAAAAACTGTTTTTT
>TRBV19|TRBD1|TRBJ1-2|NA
CASSTGQGASGYTF
TGTGCCAGTAGCACGGGACAGGGGGCGTCTGGCTACACCTTC
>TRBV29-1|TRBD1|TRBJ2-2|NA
CSVEWAGGSNTGELFF
TGCAGCGTTGAGTGGGCAGGGGGATCGAACACCGGGGAGCTGTTTTTT
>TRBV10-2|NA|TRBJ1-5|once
CASSVRGPQPQHF
TGCGCCAGCAGTGTAAGGGGCCCTCAGCCCCAGCATTTT
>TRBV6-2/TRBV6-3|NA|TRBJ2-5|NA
CASSDRQRRETQYF
TGTGCCAGCAGTGATAGACAGAGGCGTGAGACCCAGTACTTC
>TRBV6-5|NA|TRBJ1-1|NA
CAILSGIGTEAFF
TGTGCCATTTTGTCGGGGATAGGCACTGAAGCTTTCTTT
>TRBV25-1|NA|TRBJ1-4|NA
CASSDYREKLFF
TGTGCCAGCAGTGATTACAGGGAAAAACTGTTTTTT
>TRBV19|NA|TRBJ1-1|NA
CASSMGQGRMNTEAFF
TGTGCCAGTAGTATGGGACAAGGGCGGATGAACACTGAAGCTTTCTTT
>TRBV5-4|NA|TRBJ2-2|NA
CASSLDTGTGELFF
TGTGCCAGCAGCCTAGATACAGGGACCGGGGAGCTGTTTTTT
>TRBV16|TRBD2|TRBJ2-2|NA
CASSGTSGGPGELFF
TGTGCCAGCAGCGGGACTAGCGGGGGTCCCGGGGAGCTGTTTTTT
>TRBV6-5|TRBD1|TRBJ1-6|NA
CASSLGQPYNSPLHF
TGTGCCAGCAGTCTGGGACAGCCCTATAATTCACCCCTCCACTTT
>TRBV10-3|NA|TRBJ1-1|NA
CATTFEANTEAFF
TGTGCCACCACTTTCGAGGCGAACACTGAAGCTTTCTTT
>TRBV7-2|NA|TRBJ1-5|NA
CASSLRAANQPQHF
TGTGCCAGCAGCCTCAGGGCAGCCAATCAGCCCCAGCATTTT
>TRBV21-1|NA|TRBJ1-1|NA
CASSKRGGLDTEAFF
TGTGCCAGCAGCAAACGCGGGGGGCTTGACACTGAAGCTTTCTTT
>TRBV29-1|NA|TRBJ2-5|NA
CSVRQETQYF
TGCAGCGTCCGCCAAGAGACCCAGTACTTC
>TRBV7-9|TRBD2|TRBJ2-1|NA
CASSNSGAGDEQFF
TGTGCCAGCAGTAATAGCGGGGCGGGGGATGAGCAGTTCTTC
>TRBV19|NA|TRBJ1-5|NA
CASSIDRPHPQHF
TGTGCCAGTAGTATTGACAGGCCCCATCCCCAGCATTTT
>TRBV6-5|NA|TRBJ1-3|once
CASSYGGPGNTIYF
TGTGCCAGCAGTTACGGGGGCCCTGGAAACACCATATATTTT
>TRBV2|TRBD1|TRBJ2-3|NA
CASSKQGMGTDTQYF
TGTGCCAGCAGTAAACAGGGGATGGGCACAGATACGCAGTATTTT
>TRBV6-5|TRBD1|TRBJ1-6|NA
CASSPDRINSPLHF
TGTGCCAGCAGCCCGGACAGGATTAATTCACCCCTCCACTTT
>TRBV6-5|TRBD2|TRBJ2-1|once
CASRQAGVSYNEQFF
TGTGCCAGCAGACAGGCGGGGGTGTCCTACAATGAGCAGTTCTTC
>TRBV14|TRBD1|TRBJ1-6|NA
CASSWTGTGRLPLHF
TGTGCCAGCAGCTGGACCGGGACAGGTAGATTACCCCTCCACTTT
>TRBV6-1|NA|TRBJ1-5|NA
CASSEEGARPQHF
TGTGCCAGCAGTGAAGAAGGGGCCAGGCCCCAGCATTTT
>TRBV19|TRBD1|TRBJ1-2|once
CASNKRGQLYGYTF
TGTGCCAGTAATAAAAGGGGACAGCTTTATGGCTACACCTTC
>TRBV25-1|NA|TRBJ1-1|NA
CASRQGRNTEAFF
TGTGCCAGCCGGCAGGGGAGGAACACTGAAGCTTTCTTT
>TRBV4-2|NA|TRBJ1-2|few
CASSQDARSFNYGYTF
TGTGCCAGCAGCCAAGACGCTAGGTCCTTTAACTATGGCTACACCTTC
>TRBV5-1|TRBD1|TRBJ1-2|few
CASGLIGQGEGYTF
TGCGCCAGCGGACTAATTGGACAGGGAGAAGGCTACACCTTC
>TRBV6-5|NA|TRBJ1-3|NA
CASSPSEGRRNTIYF
TGTGCCAGCAGCCCATCTGAGGGAAGGAGAAACACCATATATTTT
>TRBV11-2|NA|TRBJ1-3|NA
CASSLEGSSGNTIYF
TGTGCCAGCAGCTTAGAGGGCAGCTCTGGAAACACCATATATTTT
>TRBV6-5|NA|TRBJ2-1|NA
CASRRGFSYNEQFF
TGTGCCAGCAGGAGGGGGTTCTCCTACAATGAGCAGTTCTTC
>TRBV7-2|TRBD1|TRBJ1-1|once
CASSFSGQGGTEAFF
TGTGCCAGCAGCTTCTCGGGACAGGGGGGCACTGAAGCTTTCTTT
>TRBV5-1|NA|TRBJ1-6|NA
CASSLEGGDSPLHF
TGCGCCAGCAGCCTCGAGGGGGGGGATTCACCCCTCCACTTT
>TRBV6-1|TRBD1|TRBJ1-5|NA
CASSENRGDSNQPQHF
TGTGCCAGCAGTGAAAACAGGGGGGATAGCAATCAGCCCCAGCATTTT
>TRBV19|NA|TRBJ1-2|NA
CASSSQGTGGYTF
TGTGCCAGTAGTAGTCAGGGCACGGGTGGCTACACCTTC
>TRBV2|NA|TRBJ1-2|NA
CASPPGINYGYTF
TGTGCCAGCCCCCCCGGGATTAACTATGGCTACACCTTC
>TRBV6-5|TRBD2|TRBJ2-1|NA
CASRTGTSLNEQFF
TGTGCCAGCAGGACCGGGACTAGCTTGAATGAGCAGTTCTTC
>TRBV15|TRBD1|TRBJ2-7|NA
CATSPDRGPYEQYF
TGTGCCACCAGCCCCGACAGGGGACCCTACGAGCAGTACTTC
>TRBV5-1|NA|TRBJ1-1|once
CASSLQVGGRNTEAFF
TGCGCCAGCAGCTTGCAGGTCGGTGGGAGAAACACTGAAGCTTTCTTT